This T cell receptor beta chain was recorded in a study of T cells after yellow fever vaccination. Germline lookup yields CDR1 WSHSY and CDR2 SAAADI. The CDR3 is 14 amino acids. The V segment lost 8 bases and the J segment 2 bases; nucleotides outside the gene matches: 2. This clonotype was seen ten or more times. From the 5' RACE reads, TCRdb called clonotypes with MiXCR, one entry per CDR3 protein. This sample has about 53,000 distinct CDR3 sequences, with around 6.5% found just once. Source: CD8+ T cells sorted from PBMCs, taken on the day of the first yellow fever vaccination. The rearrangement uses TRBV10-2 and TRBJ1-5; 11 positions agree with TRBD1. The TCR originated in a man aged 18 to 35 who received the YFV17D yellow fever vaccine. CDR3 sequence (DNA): TGCGCCAGCCGGACAGGGGGCGGCAATCAGCCCCAGCATTTT. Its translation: CASRTGGGNQPQHF.